This TCR beta chain was sequenced for a study of T cells in women clearing cervical HPV infection. Study-level information: Controls gave blood once infection was undetectable; cases at lesion identification. Study-level findings and limits: Cases carried less TRBV6-7 than controls: about 0.1% versus 0.15%. A classifier using richness and V gene abundances reached an AUC of around 0.81. Timing of associations relative to infection is unclear; T-cell subsets were not isolated.

As concerns this clone: Its antigen is unknown. The read falls 3 residues short of the CDR3 end, and the missing part is taken from the germline J gene.

This CDR3 is 18 amino acids long. Trimming cost V 0 bases and J 4 bases; bases outside gene matches: 10. The germline V gene has CDR1 DFQATT and CDR2 SNEGSKA (reference sequence). Assay used: immunoSEQ multiplex PCR; TCRdb lists only in-frame clones, some missing. The table lists 30,000 to 45,000 clones. The chain links TRBV20-1 to TRBJ2-5; 14 bases align to TRBD2. This clonotype was obtained from a woman aged 18 to 75 with a cervical HPV16 infection that either progressed to CIN3+ or cleared (not recorded which). Sequenced sample: blood buffy coat. CDR3 sequence: CSARDLGLAGGLGETQYF. The CDR3 bases that were read are TGCAGTGCTAGAGATCTAGGACTAGCGGGGGGCTTAGGAGAGACC.